The T cell receptor (beta chain) under discussion was sequenced for a study of OX40 agonist ivuxolimab in advanced cancers. Study context: Every 2 weeks, ivuxolimab was infused into the patients intravenously at between 0.01 and 10 mg/kg. The eligibility criteria allowed prior anti-PD-1, anti-PD-L1 or anti-CTLA-4 therapy, and around 40% had some.

V lost 7 bases, J lost 8 bases, and 20 bases stayed unmatched. The germline gives CDR1 SEHNR, CDR2 FQNEAQ (reference sequence). The CDR3 sequence is 17 residues long. Generated by immunoSEQ multiplex PCR, the TCRdb table keeps only in-frame clones and is missing some. The profile shows 30,000 or so clones, nearly 95% of them singletons. The gene calls are TRBV7-9 and TRBJ1-1; 9 nucleotides match TRBD1. The sequencing used CD4+ or CD8+ T cells sorted from blood, collected in a trial of the OX40 agonist ivuxolimab. The sequence derives from an adult with an advanced solid tumor such as melanoma, head and neck, liver or kidney cancer. This CDR3 reads CASTIRVTGGPEGEAFF. CDR3 DNA sequence: TGTGCCAGCACCATAAGGGTGACAGGGGGGCCCGAGGGGGAAGCTTTCTTT.